The 9 T cell receptor beta chains reported below all come from one sample, sequenced in a study of beta chain features in type 1 diabetes. Sequencing targeted expressed TCRB transcripts, as all isolated RNA had been reverse transcribed. The assay was immunoSEQ multiplex PCR, and TCRdb's table has in-frame clones only and misses some. The sample lists 120,000 to 150,000 clones; roughly 9.7% were seen once. Sample: central memory CD4+ T cells from blood. These receptors were collected from a woman aged 40 to 50 in good health.

The chain employs TRBV7-9 and TRBJ1-4; 9 bases are shared with TRBD1. CDR3 length: 14 residues. Germline values: CDR1 SEHNR, CDR2 FQNEAQ (reference sequence). Losses at the gene ends were 6 bases for V and 8 bases for J; bases not matched to a gene: 7. The CDR3 loop is CASSKGQGTEKLFF. The DNA of the CDR3 is TGTGCCAGCAGTAAGGGACAGGGCACCGAAAAACTGTTTTTT.

This clone has a handful of counts. The J gene is TRBJ2-5, the V gene TRBV18; 9 nucleotides agree with TRBD1. The CDR3 extends over 14 amino acids. Trimming took 6 bases from V and 5 from J; bases not matched to a gene: 7. Looked up from germline, CDR1 is KGHSH and CDR2 is LQKENI. CDR3 coding DNA: TGTGCCAGCTCGCCAGGGACAGGGAGGGAGACCCAGTACTTC. It is translated as CASSPGTGRETQYF.

This chain uses TRBV18 with TRBJ1-5; D unresolved. Germline V gives CDR1 KGHSH, CDR2 LQKENI. There are 17 residues in the CDR3. With 0 bases removed from V and 3 bases from J, the gap between germline ends came to 15 bases. The CDR3 region has the DNA TGTGCCAGCTCACCACCGGGGTTCAGGAGGGACAATCAGCCCCAGCATTTT. Translating it yields CASSPPGFRRDNQPQHF. Complete variable domain (other parts from reference TRBV18 and TRBJ1-5): NAGVMQNPRHLVRRRGQEARLRCSPMKGHSHVYWYRQLPEEGLKFMVYLQKENIIDESGMPKERFSAEFPKEGPSILRIQQVVRGDSAAYFCASSPPGFRRDNQPQHFGDGTRLSIL.

The chain employs TRBV7-9 and TRBJ2-7, with 7 bases lining up with TRBD1. Germline CDR1 is SEHNR and CDR2 is FQNEAQ (reference sequence). V lost 2 bases to trimming and J lost 5 bases; unmatched junction nucleotides: 6. CDR3 size: 14 residues. This chain's CDR3 is CASSLFDRAHEQYF. The DNA for the CDR3 is TGTGCCAGCAGCTTATTCGACAGGGCCCACGAGCAGTACTTC.

V usage is TRBV5-4 and J usage is TRBJ1-1; D is unresolved. The CDR3 has 14 residues. With 0 bases removed from V and 1 base from J, the gap between germline ends came to 7 bases. Germline V CDR1 and CDR2: SGHNT, YYREEE (reference sequence). CDR3 in DNA: TGTGCCAGCAGCTTGGACTCGGGGAACACTGAAGCTTTCTTT. This codes for CASSLDSGNTEAFF.

The chain couples TRBV14 to TRBJ2-1; tentative D call: TRBD1 (6 bases). V was cut by 3 bases and J by 1 base, with 16 bases left in between. Germline CDR1 is SGHDN and CDR2 is FVKESK. The CDR3 is made up of 17 amino acids. CDR3 DNA: TGTGCCAGCAGCCACTCAGGGGCAGGCCGTTCCTACAATGAGCAGTTCTTC. Its protein product is CASSHSGAGRSYNEQFF.

There are a few counts of this clone. The chain is built from TRBV28 and TRBJ1-2; unclear D gene. Deletions cut 2 bases from V and 7 bases from J, with 8 bases between. CDR3 length equals 12 residues. The germline V gene has CDR1 MDHEN and CDR2 SYDVKM. The CDR3 sequence: CASSLAVTGYTF. Here the CDR3 DNA reads TGTGCCAGCAGTTTAGCAGTTACTGGCTACACCTTC.

This clone was counted between two and nine times. V gene TRBV5-1 combines with J gene TRBJ2-5; D ambiguous. Germline V gene sequence: CDR1 SGHRS, CDR2 YFSETQ. The CDR3 length is 14 residues. V was cut by 1 base and J by 1 base, with 8 bases left in between. The CDR3 region is CASSLRSFQETQYF. The CDR3 nucleotides are TGCGCCAGCAGCTTGCGCAGTTTCCAAGAGACCCAGTACTTC. Complete variable domain (other parts from reference TRBV5-1 and TRBJ2-5): KAGVTQTPRYLIKTRGQQVTLSCSPISGHRSVSWYQQTPGQGLQFLFEYFSETQRNKGNFPGRFSGRQFSNSRSEMNVSTLELGDSALYLCASSLRSFQETQYFGPGTRLLVL.

The chain employs TRBV6-5 and TRBJ2-2; no firm D call. Looked up from germline, CDR1 is MNHEY and CDR2 is SVGAGI. The CDR3 is made up of 14 amino acids. The ends were cut back, 5 bases at V and 6 bases at J, with 13 bases in the middle. Here the CDR3 reads CASSLQVAAGELFF. CDR3 in DNA: TGTGCCAGCAGTCTCCAGGTGGCCGCCGGGGAGCTGTTTTTT.